The 2 T cell receptor beta chains listed next were all sequenced from one sample in a study of shared clonotypes between healthy human individuals. The protocol was immunoSEQ multiplex PCR, while the TCRdb copy is restricted to in-frame clones and leaves out a portion. Here the sample spans under 2,000,000 clones, about 95% being singletons. Naive CD8 cells were CD45RO-negative, positively selected for CCR7, excluding terminally differentiated effector memory CD45RA+ cells. The source material was naive CD8+ T cells sorted from blood. The receptors shown here come from a man between 18 and 29 years old in good health.

The rearrangement links TRBV6-1 to TRBJ2-4; a possible D gene is TRBD2 (6 bases). Trimming took 2 bases from V and 0 from J, leaving 11 bases between them. Germline assignment: CDR1 MNHNS and CDR2 SASEGT. The CDR3 extends over 16 amino acids. CDR3 amino acids: CASSERRGLAKNIQYF. Written as DNA, the CDR3 is TGTGCCAGCAGTGAAAGGAGGGGACTAGCCAAAAACATTCAGTACTTC.

This chain connects TRBV4-1 to TRBJ1-1; D remains unclear. Trimming cost V 3 bases and J 3 bases, with 8 bases left between them. The CDR3 sequence is 13 residues long. CDR1 is MGHRA, CDR2 YSYEKL, per germline. The CDR3 nucleotides are TGCGCCAGCAGCCAGCTCGGGGACACTGAAGCTTTCTTT. Its protein is CASSQLGDTEAFF.